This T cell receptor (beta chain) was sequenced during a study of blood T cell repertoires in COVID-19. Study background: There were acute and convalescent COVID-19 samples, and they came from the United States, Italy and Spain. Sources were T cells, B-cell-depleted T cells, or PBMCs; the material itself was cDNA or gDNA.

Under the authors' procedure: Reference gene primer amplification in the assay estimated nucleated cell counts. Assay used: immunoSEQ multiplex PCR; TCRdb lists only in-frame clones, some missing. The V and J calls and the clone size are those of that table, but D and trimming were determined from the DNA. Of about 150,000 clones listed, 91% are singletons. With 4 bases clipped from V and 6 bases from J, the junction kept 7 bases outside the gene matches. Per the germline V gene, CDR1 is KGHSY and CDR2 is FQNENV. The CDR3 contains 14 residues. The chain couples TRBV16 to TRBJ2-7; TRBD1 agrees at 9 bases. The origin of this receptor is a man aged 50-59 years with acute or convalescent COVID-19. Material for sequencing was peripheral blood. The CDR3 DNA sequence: TGTGCCAGCAGCCCCCGGGACAGGGTCCGCGAGCAGTACTTC. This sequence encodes CASSPRDRVREQYF.